These T cell receptor beta chains were read from a single sample in a study of T cell responses to AZD1222 COVID-19 vaccine. The repertoire was sequenced with immunoSEQ multiplex PCR; TCRdb's copy has only in-frame clones and lacks some. The sample holds 95,000 to 100,000 clones, 85% to 90% seen once. Source: peripheral blood, taken on day 0 of AZD1222 vaccination. The receptors were gathered from an adult in good health. The CDR3 runs from the conserved cysteine through the conserved F or W. A D gene is named only where the DNA matches it firmly. Where a row states a size, it is once, few, many or the class of an expanded clone; other rows omit it.

TRBV9	NA	19	NA	TRBJ2-1	TGTGCCAGCAGCGGAACAGGGGGGCACAACGGGAGGGCCCGAGATGAGCAGTTCTTC	CASSGTGGHNGRARDEQFF
TRBV24-1	NA	14	NA	TRBJ2-5	TGTGCCACCAGTGATTCCGGGACGGTGAGGACCCAGTACTTC	CATSDSGTVRTQYF
TRBV19	NA	15	TRBD1	TRBJ2-7	TGTGCCAGTAGTCAAATTTCGACAGGGAACTACGAGCAGTACTTC	CASSQISTGNYEQYF
TRBV25-1	NA	13	NA	TRBJ1-1	TGTGCCAGCAGTGTGGCGGGGAACACTGAAGCTTTCTTT	CASSVAGNTEAFF
TRBV10-3	NA	20	TRBD1	TRBJ1-2	TGTGCCATCAGTTTCGGGACAGGTTTTAGCCCACGGAGACGTTCGGGTGGCTACACCTTC	CAISFGTGFSPRRRSGGYTF
TRBV14	NA	13	NA	TRBJ2-2	TGTGCCAGCGCGGTGGCGAACACCGGGGAGCTGTTTTTT	CASAVANTGELFF
TRBV5-4	NA	17	TRBD1	TRBJ1-1	TGTGCCAGCAGCTTCAGGGGGCGCCATGTTCAGGACACTGAAGCTTTCTTT	CASSFRGRHVQDTEAFF
TRBV30	once	13	TRBD1	TRBJ1-2	TGTGCCTGGAGCCGGGACAGGACCTATGGCTACACCTTC	CAWSRDRTYGYTF
TRBV7-2	NA	15	NA	TRBJ2-3	TGTGCCAGCACCAACCCCACGGGGAGCACAGATACGCAGTATTTT	CASTNPTGSTDTQYF
TRBV9	NA	18	NA	TRBJ2-3	TGTGCCAGCAGCGCGCCCCGCAGCGGTCCCCCCGGTATAGATACGCAGTATTTT	CASSAPRSGPPGIDTQYF
TRBV29-1	NA	14	NA	TRBJ2-7	TGCAGCGTTGAAGATCTCATAGGGAAGGGCGAGCAGTACTTC	CSVEDLIGKGEQYF
TRBV19	NA	16	NA	TRBJ2-5	TGTGCCAGTAGTATGAGAATTGGCGGAGCCCAGACCCCCCAGTACTTC	CASSMRIGGAQTPQYF
TRBV6-2/TRBV6-3	few	14	NA	TRBJ2-7	TGTGCCAGCAGTTACTCAGGGGGGGCGCGAGAGCAGTACTTC	CASSYSGGAREQYF
TRBV5-1	NA	15	NA	TRBJ2-1	TGCGCCAGCAGCTCACCACCCCGGCGGAACAATGAGCAGTTCTTC	CASSSPPRRNNEQFF
TRBV14	NA	14	NA	TRBJ2-7	TGTGCCAGCAGCCTCAGGGGCTTCAACTACGAGCAGTACTTC	CASSLRGFNYEQYF
TRBV6-2/TRBV6-3	NA	16	NA	TRBJ2-7	TGTGCCAGCAGTTACTCCGGTGGGGCGGCGATGCGTGTTCAGTACTTC	CASSYSGGAAMRVQYF
TRBV9	once	15	NA	TRBJ2-2	TGTGCCAGCAGCCCCCGGCGGGACACCACCGGGGAGCTGTTTTTT	CASSPRRDTTGELFF
TRBV7-9	NA	14	NA	TRBJ2-7	TGTGCCAGCAGCCCAACAGGGTACTCATACGAGCAGTACTTC	CASSPTGYSYEQYF
TRBV27	NA	14	TRBD1	TRBJ2-2	TGTGCCAGCAGTCAAGACAGGGGGCCCGGGGAGCTGTTTTTT	CASSQDRGPGELFF
TRBV28	NA	18	NA	TRBJ2-4	TGTGCCAGCCGCATTGGTTGGAGCGCAACGGGGGCCAAAAACATTCAGTACTTC	CASRIGWSATGAKNIQYF
TRBV6-2/TRBV6-3	NA	15	TRBD2	TRBJ2-7	TGTGCCAGCAGTTCCGGACTAGCGGGCTCTTTGGAGCAGTACTTC	CASSSGLAGSLEQYF
TRBV7-3	NA	19	TRBD2	TRBJ2-3	TGTGCCAGCAGCTTACGTGGGACTAGCGGGCCTACTAGCACAGATACGCAGTATTTT	CASSLRGTSGPTSTDTQYF